Listed below are T cell receptor beta chains from one sample, sequenced in a study of T cells in Graves' hyperthyroidism and ophthalmopathy. TCRdb re-called the multiplex PCR reads with MiXCR, one entry per CDR3 protein. The sample shows around 700,000 distinct CDR3 sequences, 18% of them seen only once. The sample comprised blood. The receptors here all came from a woman in her fifties or sixties with Graves' hyperthyroidism that later progressed to Graves' ophthalmopathy. CDR3s include the opening cysteine and the closing phenylalanine or tryptophan. Fields, in order: V gene, J gene, clone size, D gene, CDR3 DNA, CDR3 protein. D genes are given only for firm matches. Clone sizes are given selectively: once, few, many, or a class where the clone is expanded.

V gene: TRBV6-1
J gene: TRBJ2-3
clone size: -
D gene: TRBD2
CDR3 DNA: TGTGCCAGCAGTGAAGCGGGACTAGCGGGGAGCACAGATACGCAGTATTTT
CDR3 protein: CASSEAGLAGSTDTQYF

V gene: TRBV6-2/TRBV6-3
J gene: TRBJ2-3
clone size: few
D gene: -
CDR3 DNA: TGTGCCAGCAGCCTCATAGCTGGAGGAATAGATACGCAGTATTTT
CDR3 protein: CASSLIAGGIDTQYF

V gene: TRBV20-1
J gene: TRBJ1-2
clone size: many
D gene: -
CDR3 DNA: TGCAGTGCTAGGACAACCGACTTTAACTATGGCTACACCTTC
CDR3 protein: CSARTTDFNYGYTF

V gene: TRBV2
J gene: TRBJ2-7
clone size: many
D gene: TRBD2
CDR3 DNA: TGTGCCAGCAGTGTTCTAGCGGCGCGGTCCTACGAGCAGTACTTC
CDR3 protein: CASSVLAARSYEQYF

V gene: TRBV27
J gene: TRBJ2-7
clone size: few
D gene: -
CDR3 DNA: TGTGCCAGCAGTTTATTGGAGAGGGTTCGCGAGCAGTACTTC
CDR3 protein: CASSLLERVREQYF

V gene: TRBV11-2
J gene: TRBJ2-3
clone size: many
D gene: TRBD2
CDR3 DNA: TGTGCCAGCAGCTTAGGCCCGGGACTAGCGGGGGTTACAGATACGCAGTATTTT
CDR3 protein: CASSLGPGLAGVTDTQYF

V gene: TRBV6-2/TRBV6-3
J gene: TRBJ1-1
clone size: many
D gene: -
CDR3 DNA: TGTGCCAGCAGCACAGGAGGCGGAGCTTTCTTT
CDR3 protein: CASSTGGGAFF

V gene: TRBV5-1
J gene: TRBJ2-1
clone size: -
D gene: -
CDR3 DNA: TGCGCCAGCAGCTTGGCTCGGGACGGGTACAATGAGCAGTTCTTC
CDR3 protein: CASSLARDGYNEQFF

V gene: TRBV30
J gene: TRBJ2-3
clone size: few
D gene: -
CDR3 DNA: TGTGCCTGGAGTGCCGGGGACACAGATACGCAGTATTTT
CDR3 protein: CAWSAGDTDTQYF

V gene: TRBV7-3
J gene: TRBJ2-2
clone size: many
D gene: TRBD2
CDR3 DNA: TGTGCCAGCAGCCAACGGACTAGCGGGGGCCGCACCGGGGAGCTGTTTTTT
CDR3 protein: CASSQRTSGGRTGELFF

V gene: TRBV11-2
J gene: TRBJ2-7
clone size: many
D gene: -
CDR3 DNA: TGTGCCAGCACCCCCATACGGACAGCAGCCTACGAGCAGTACTTC
CDR3 protein: CASTPIRTAAYEQYF